These 23 T cell receptor beta chains originate from one sample sequenced in a study of blood T cell repertoires in COVID-19. Clones were sequenced by immunoSEQ multiplex PCR, and TCRdb holds only the in-frame ones, with some missing. The sample lists 250,000 to 300,000 clones, about 86% occurring once. Specimen: peripheral blood. These receptors all come from a man between 25 and 39 years old with active or convalescent COVID-19.

This chain connects TRBV27 to TRBJ1-3, with 7 bases identical to TRBD1. Germline V gene sequence: CDR1 MNHEY, CDR2 SMNVEV (reference sequence). After removal of 6 bases from V and 0 bases from J, the junction contained 5 bases not matched to a gene. The CDR3 consists of 15 residues. In DNA, the CDR3 is TGTGCCAGCAGGGACAGGCCCCTCTCTGGAAACACCATATATTTT. It encodes CASRDRPLSGNTIYF.

The J gene is TRBJ2-7, the V gene TRBV6-5; TRBD1 matches at 10 bases. CDR1 and CDR2 from the germline V gene are MNHEY and SVGAGI. This CDR3 spans 14 amino acids. The trim removed 6 bases at V and 2 bases at J, leaving 4 bases unmatched. Here the CDR3 reads CASSDGQGAYEQYF. The CDR3 DNA sequence: TGTGCCAGCAGCGACGGACAGGGGGCCTACGAGCAGTACTTC.

The chain carries TRBV3-1 (or the pseudogene TRBV3-2) and TRBJ1-2, with D perhaps TRBD1 (5 bases). The CDR3 is 15 amino acids. CDR1 LGHDT and CDR2 YNNKEL come from the germline V gene (reference sequence). The V end was cut by 2 bases, the J end by 3 bases, with 13 bases between. CDR3 in DNA: TGTGCCAGCAGCCAATCTCCGGGGGGATACTATGGCTACACCTTC. It specifies CASSQSPGGYYGYTF.

The chain links TRBV2 to TRBJ1-3, with TRBD1 matching 7 bases. J gave up 4 bases and V 9 bases, and 12 bases lay outside the gene matches. The CDR3 length is 15 residues. Germline-derived CDR1 and CDR2 are SNHLY and FYNNEI. CDR3 region: CASNMGQPTGNTIYF. CDR3 sequence (DNA): TGTGCCAGTAATATGGGACAGCCGACGGGAAACACCATATATTTT.

This clone was found once. This rearrangement joins TRBV7-8 to TRBJ1-1, with D hard to call. The CDR3 length is 17 residues. Germline V lookup: CDR1 SGHVS, CDR2 FQNEAQ. V was pared by 0 bases and J by 4 bases, with 18 bases between. CDR3: CASSLAGSQFWITEAFF. The CDR3 nucleotides read TGTGCCAGCAGCTTAGCCGGGTCCCAGTTTTGGATCACTGAAGCTTTCTTT.

The J gene is TRBJ1-1, the V gene TRBV3-1 (or the pseudogene TRBV3-2), with 7 nucleotides matching TRBD1. The trim removed 6 bases at V and 1 base at J, leaving 2 bases unmatched. Germline loops: CDR1 LGHDT, CDR2 YNNKEL (reference sequence). The CDR3 runs 13 residues. The CDR3 is CASRRQGNTEAFF. As DNA, the CDR3 is TGTGCCAGCAGACGACAGGGGAACACTGAAGCTTTCTTT.

The V and J genes are TRBV19 and TRBJ1-1; D gene uncertain. CDR1 and CDR2 (germline): LNHDA, SQIVND (reference sequence). V lost 6 bases, J lost 4 bases, and 15 bases lay in between. This CDR3 contains 14 residues. Here the CDR3 reads CASSMRSEGTEAFF. CDR3 nucleotide sequence: TGTGCCAGTAGCATGAGAAGCGAGGGCACTGAAGCTTTCTTT.

This clone was seen once. The chain uses TRBV2 and TRBJ2-1; 9 bases are shared with TRBD1. CDR3 size: 14 residues. The ends lost 6 bases at V and 6 bases at J; junction bases unmatched: 6. Germline V gene sequence: CDR1 SNHLY, CDR2 FYNNEI. CDR3 bases: TGTGCCAGCAGCTACTCACAGGGGGCCAATGAGCAGTTCTTC. Protein sequence: CASSYSQGANEQFF.

The chain has TRBV7-9 and TRBJ1-6; weak D call: TRBD1 (5 bases). Trimming cost V 4 bases and J 9 bases, with 13 bases left between them. Germline V lookup: CDR1 SEHNR, CDR2 FQNEAQ (reference sequence). The CDR3 is made up of 14 amino acids. CDR3 sequence (DNA): TGTGCCAGCAGCTCCGGGGGTGCCACTTCACCCCTCCACTTT. It yields the protein CASSSGGATSPLHF.

This rearrangement joins TRBV10-1 to TRBJ1-2; D unclear. V shed 7 bases and J shed 4 bases, with 16 bases lying between them. There are 14 residues in the CDR3. Germline loops: CDR1 WNHNN, CDR2 SYGVQD (reference sequence). The CDR3, as DNA: TGCGCCAGCATACGGAGCGAACCCCTCTATGGCTACACCTTC. Translating gives CASIRSEPLYGYTF.

This sequence joins TRBV11-2 and TRBJ1-1, with a weak D call TRBD1 (6 bases). This CDR3 is 16 amino acids long. Trimming took 1 base from V and 6 from J, leaving 18 bases between them. Germline CDR1 SGHAT, CDR2 FQNNGV. CDR3 bases: TGTGCCAGCAGCTTAGGTGGTAGGGGGTCAGCAGCTGAAGCTTTCTTT. This sequence encodes CASSLGGRGSAAEAFF.

The chain joins TRBV18 to TRBJ1-3; 7 bases are shared with TRBD1. Trimming removed 3 bases from V and 2 bases from J; junction bases left unmatched: 4. Germline assignment: CDR1 KGHSH and CDR2 LQKENI. The CDR3 covers 15 residues. The chain's CDR3 is CASSPAGQTGNTIYF. CDR3 bases: TGTGCCAGCTCACCCGCGGGACAGACTGGAAACACCATATATTTT. Full variable domain (missing parts from reference TRBV18 and TRBJ1-3): NAGVMQNPRHLVRRRGQEARLRCSPMKGHSHVYWYRQLPEEGLKFMVYLQKENIIDESGMPKERFSAEFPKEGPSILRIQQVVRGDSAAYFCASSPAGQTGNTIYFGEGSWLTVV.

J is TRBJ2-3 and V is TRBV5-1; a possible D gene is TRBD2 (5 bases). This CDR3 is 14 amino acids long. V dropped 4 bases and J dropped 2 bases, with 11 bases sitting between them. Germline loops: CDR1 SGHRS, CDR2 YFSETQ. The CDR3, as DNA: TGCGCCAGCAGCCCGGACGGGATCACAGATACGCAGTATTTT. It encodes CASSPDGITDTQYF.

V and J are TRBV30 and TRBJ1-6; perhaps TRBD1 as D (5 bases). The ends were cut back, 3 bases at V and 7 bases at J, with 19 bases in the middle. The germline CDR1 and CDR2 sequences are GTSNPN and SVGIG (reference sequence). CDR3 length equals 16 residues. The CDR3 nucleotides are TGTGCCTGGAGGCTAGCGGGGGGTAGTTCGAATTCACCCCTCCACTTT. Residues: CAWRLAGGSSNSPLHF.

The chain has TRBV7-7 and TRBJ2-5; 8 bases map to TRBD1. Germline CDR1 is SSHAT and CDR2 is FNYEAQ (reference sequence). The CDR3 runs to 15 residues. With V trimmed by 5 bases and J by 2 bases, 7 bases remained unmatched. The CDR3 protein is CASSPYRGAQETQYF. The DNA of the CDR3 is TGTGCCAGCAGCCCCTACAGGGGGGCACAAGAGACCCAGTACTTC.

The chain employs TRBV4-2 and TRBJ1-2; 7 bases fit TRBD1. Germline CDR1 LGHNA, CDR2 YNFKEQ. The V and J ends lost 2 bases and 4 bases, in that order; junction bases with no gene match: 4. The CDR3 loop spans 14 amino acids. CDR3 protein: CASSQTGVVYGYTF. The DNA of the CDR3 is TGTGCCAGCAGCCAAACAGGGGTCGTCTATGGCTACACCTTC.

The chain joins TRBV18 to TRBJ2-3, with TRBD1 as a possible D gene (6 bases). Looked up from germline, CDR1 is KGHSH and CDR2 is LQKENI. Trimming removed 0 bases at V and 5 bases at J, with 9 bases between. CDR3 length: 14 amino acids. CDR3: CASSPPGQLDTQYF. As DNA, the CDR3 is TGTGCCAGCTCACCACCGGGACAACTAGATACGCAGTATTTT.

The chain links TRBV30 to TRBJ2-1; 7 positions match TRBD2. Germline V gene data show CDR1 as GTSNPN and CDR2 as SVGIG (reference sequence). CDR3 size: 11 residues. V was clipped by 3 bases and J by 13 bases; unmatched bases: 6. In DNA form, the CDR3 reads TGTGCCTGGAGCCCTGGACTAGTCCAGTTCTTC. It codes for CAWSPGLVQFF. The entire variable domain, with the rest obtained from reference TRBV30 and TRBJ2-1, is as follows: SQTIHQWPATLVQPVGSPLSLECTVEGTSNPNLYWYRQAAGRGLQLLFYSVGIGQISSEVPQNLSASRPQDRQFILSSKKLLLSDSGFYLCAWSPGLVQFFGPGTRLTVL.

The chain couples TRBV6-5 to TRBJ2-1; 8 nucleotides agree with TRBD1. This CDR3 spans 14 amino acids. V trimming: 5 bases; J trimming: 5 bases; junction bases outside the gene matches: 5. Germline assignment: CDR1 MNHEY and CDR2 SVGAGI. Written as DNA, the CDR3 is TGTGCCAGCAGTCTGACAGGGGAAGACAATGAGCAGTTCTTC. Translating gives CASSLTGEDNEQFF.

This clone was detected only a few times. V gene TRBV12-3 or TRBV12-4 combines with J gene TRBJ2-7; D not certain. V was shortened by 2 bases and J by 2 bases, with 7 bases between the two germline ends. This CDR3 has 13 residues. The CDR3 DNA is TGTGCCAGCAGTTTACGACGGGCCTACGAGCAGTACTTC. Encoded protein: CASSLRRAYEQYF.

The V and J genes are TRBV16 and TRBJ1-2; D remains ambiguous. Germline CDR1 and CDR2: KGHSY and FQNENV. The CDR3 is 16 residues long. V was shortened by 0 bases and J by 5 bases, with 16 bases between the two germline ends. The CDR3 nucleotides are TGTGCCAGCAGCCAATCCTCGGAGCGGCAACTATATGGCTACACCTTC. This codes for CASSQSSERQLYGYTF.

The rearrangement links TRBV6-5 to TRBJ1-5, with 7 bases lining up with TRBD1. This CDR3 has 15 amino acids. V trimming: 3 bases; J trimming: 4 bases; junction bases outside the gene matches: 6. The germline CDR1 and CDR2 sequences are MNHEY and SVGAGI. The CDR3 DNA is TGTGCCAGCAGTTATCCGTGGACAGGTAATCAGCCCCAGCATTTT. Amino acid sequence: CASSYPWTGNQPQHF.

This chain uses TRBV5-5 with TRBJ2-2; 10 positions match TRBD1. The CDR3 sequence is 16 residues long. Unmatched junction bases numbered 9, after V lost 3 bases and J lost 7 bases. Germline-derived CDR1 and CDR2 are SGHKS and YYEKEE (reference sequence). The CDR3 here is CASSSIRDRGLGELFF. The CDR3, as DNA: TGTGCCAGCAGCTCAATCCGGGACAGGGGTCTCGGGGAGCTGTTTTTT.